This T cell receptor (beta chain) was observed in a study of blood T cell repertoires in COVID-19 (dated by TCRdb to the early 2020s). Background for the entire study: The collaborator samples originated in the United States, Italy and Spain and spanned the acute and convalescent phases of COVID-19. The material from the prospective study consisted of cDNA or gDNA derived from T cells, B-cell-depleted T cells, or PBMCs. The dataset comprised deeply sampled blood TCRbeta repertoires from subjects exposed to, actively infected with, or recovered from COVID-19. The repertoires were released in a freely available public database meant as a resource for research on the immune response to SARS-CoV-2. Samples were obtained from the ongoing ImmuneRACE study (first 160 participants) and from 1,254 subjects provided by 6 global collaborators. Nearly every sample came with metadata listing a de-identified subject ID, COVID-19 status, age in years and sex. Where available, HLA class I and class II types were obtained from metadata supplied by the sample provider rather than from assay-based typing.

TCRbeta CDR3 regions were amplified from genomic DNA by means of the immunoSEQ Assay, a bias-controlled multiplex PCR. On the study's bioinformatics: Within the assay, amplification of reference gene primers was used to estimate how many nucleated cells each sample contained. To quantify the absolute abundance of each unique TCRbeta CDR3 rearrangement, sequence reads were collapsed and filtered. Productive Simpson clonality was computed per sample as the square root of Simpson's diversity index over productive rearrangements. TCRdb re-hosts the immuneACCESS table, in-frame sequences only. Its copies lack some clones; in the studies checked, an unresolved V gene accounts for under half of them, and the cause for the rest is not known. V, J and clone size derive from that table, while D and trimming were established from the DNA sequence. This sample is represented by around 130,000 clones; 75% to 90% of them were singletons. The top ten clones comprise 4.3% of the sample.

Study-wide conclusions, independent of this receptor: The amount of clinical and demographic metadata varied by source and participant and was provided uncurated.

Deletion took 3 bases off V and 8 bases off J, with a span of 13 bases between the germline ends. CDR1 is given as SEHNR and CDR2 as FQNEAQ, both from the germline V gene (reference sequence). The CDR3, from cysteine to phenylalanine, totals 13 residues. Of the read, only the CDR3 DNA is kept; its 39 bases are in frame from base 1. Regarding this clone: Its antigen is still unknown. No much larger clone is present one base from it, and per-base qualities are unavailable.

Each collaborating institution followed its own protocols to collect whole blood in K2EDTA tubes. Collaborator samples were shipped for TCRbeta analysis as frozen whole blood, isolated PBMCs, or DNA extracted from either sample type. This sequence originates from a human donor in a cohort sampled during active COVID-19. The sequenced sample was peripheral blood. The sequence links TRBV7-9 to TRBJ1-2; the D gene remains uncertain. The CDR3: CASSFETSGGYTF. The DNA is TGTGCCAGCAGCTTCGAGACATCAGGAGGCTACACCTTC.